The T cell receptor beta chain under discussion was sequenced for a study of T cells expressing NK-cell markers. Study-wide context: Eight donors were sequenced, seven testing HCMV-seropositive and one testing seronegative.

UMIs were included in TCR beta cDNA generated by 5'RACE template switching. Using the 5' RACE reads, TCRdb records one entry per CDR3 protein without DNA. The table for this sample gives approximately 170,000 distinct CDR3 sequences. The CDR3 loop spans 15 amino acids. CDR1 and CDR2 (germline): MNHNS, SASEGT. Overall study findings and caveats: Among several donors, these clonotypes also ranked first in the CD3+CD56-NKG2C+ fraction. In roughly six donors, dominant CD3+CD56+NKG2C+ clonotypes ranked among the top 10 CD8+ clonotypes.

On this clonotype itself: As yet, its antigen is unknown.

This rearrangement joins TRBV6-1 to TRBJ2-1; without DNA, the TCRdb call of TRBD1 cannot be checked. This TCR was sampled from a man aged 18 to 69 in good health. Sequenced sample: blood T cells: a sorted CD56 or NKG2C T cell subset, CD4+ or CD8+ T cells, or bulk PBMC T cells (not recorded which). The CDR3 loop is CASSIKGAGDNEQFF.